These 16 T cell receptor beta chains share one sample of origin, sequenced in a study of T cells in Graves' hyperthyroidism and ophthalmopathy. The investigators amplified TCR beta CDR3 regions from RNA transcripts. During a first-round RT-PCR of the TCR CDR3, the HTBI primer set was used. TCRdb redid the calling of the multiplex PCR reads with MiXCR, one entry per CDR3 protein. This table has hundreds of thousands of distinct CDR3 sequences, around 14% appearing once. The sample consisted of blood. The source of these receptors is a woman younger than 30 with Graves' hyperthyroidism.

This clonotype was seen a single time. This rearrangement joins TRBV7-9 to TRBJ2-2; 9 bases align to TRBD1. J lost 6 bases, V lost 2 bases, and 4 bases had no gene match. Germline V gene lookup returns CDR1 SEHNR and CDR2 FQNEAQ (reference sequence). The CDR3 runs 15 residues. Written as DNA, the CDR3 is TGTGCCAGCAGCTTAAAGGGACAGGGACCCGGGGAGCTGTTTTTT. Protein sequence: CASSLKGQGPGELFF.

CDR3 in amino acids: CASSRGTDQLYGYTF. The CDR3 nucleotides read TGTGCCAGCAGCCGGGGGACAGACCAGCTGTATGGCTACACCTTC. J is TRBJ1-2 and V is TRBV5-4; 7 bases agree with TRBD1. J lost 5 bases, V lost 4 bases, and 11 bases had no gene match. This CDR3 is 15 amino acids long. Looked up from germline, CDR1 is SGHNT and CDR2 is YYREEE (reference sequence).

CDR3 region: CASSSYRWGITDTQYF. The CDR3 nucleotides read TGTGCCAGTAGTAGTTACAGGTGGGGTATTACAGATACGCAGTATTTT. This chain connects TRBV19 to TRBJ2-3; TRBD1 might be the D (5 bases). From germline, CDR1 is LNHDA and CDR2 SQIVND (reference sequence). V lost 4 bases and J 3 bases, leaving 17 bases between the germline ends. The CDR3 sequence is 16 residues long.

This clonotype appeared many times. V usage is TRBV7-8 and J usage is TRBJ1-1, with a possible D match to TRBD1 (6 bases). Trimming pared 1 base from V and 1 base from J, leaving 10 bases between. Germline loops: CDR1 SGHVS, CDR2 FQNEAQ. CDR3 size: 15 residues. The CDR3 DNA sequence: TGTGCCAGCAGCTTAGTGGGGGCGCGGAACACTGAAGCTTTCTTT. It translates to CASSLVGARNTEAFF.

This clonotype was seen a handful of times. This chain connects TRBV4-3 to TRBJ1-2, with D uncertain. Germline assignment: CDR1 LGHNA and CDR2 YSLEER. The CDR3 extends over 15 amino acids. V dropped 1 base and J dropped 5 bases, with 14 bases sitting between them. The CDR3 reads CASSQAHGAEYGYTF. DNA of the CDR3: TGCGCCAGCAGCCAAGCTCACGGAGCTGAATATGGCTACACCTTC.

The chain uses TRBV27 and TRBJ2-5, with TRBD1 matching 10 bases. The CDR3 loop spans 13 amino acids. The J segment lost 1 base and the V segment lost 10 bases, leaving 3 bases of the junction unmatched. The V gene's germline CDR1 is MNHEY and CDR2 SMNVEV (reference sequence). CDR3 loop: CATGDRGQETQYF. The CDR3, as DNA: TGTGCCACCGGGGACAGGGGCCAAGAGACCCAGTACTTC.

This clonotype was picked up many times. This chain uses TRBV7-9 with TRBJ1-2, with 8 nucleotides matching TRBD1. Germline CDR1 SEHNR, CDR2 FQNEAQ (reference sequence). The CDR3 totals 16 residues. The V and J ends lost 1 base and 7 bases, in that order; junction bases with no gene match: 11. The CDR3: CASSLGQTGAQSGYTF. The CDR3 DNA follows: TGTGCCAGCAGCTTAGGTCAGACAGGGGCTCAGAGTGGCTACACCTTC.

This clonotype was seen a handful of times. V and J are TRBV5-6 and TRBJ1-4; D unclear. CDR1 SGHDT and CDR2 YYEEEE come from the germline V gene. V was pared by 4 bases and J by 7 bases, with 11 bases between. The CDR3 sequence is 13 residues long. CDR3 coding DNA: TGTGCCAGCAGCCTCCGTGACACTGAAAAACTGTTTTTT. Protein product: CASSLRDTEKLFF. Looking up the rest from reference TRBV5-6 and TRBJ1-4 gives the full variable domain: DAGVTQSPTHLIKTRGQQVTLRCSPKSGHDTVSWYQQALGQGPQFIFQYYEEEERQRGNFPDRFSGHQFPNYSSELNVNALLLGDSALYLCASSLRDTEKLFFGSGTQLSVL.

V usage is TRBV7-8 and J usage is TRBJ1-6; a possible D gene is TRBD1 (6 bases). The ends were cut back, 0 bases at V and 8 bases at J, with 20 bases in the middle. The CDR3 runs to 18 residues. The V gene's germline CDR1 is SGHVS and CDR2 FQNEAQ. The CDR3 loop is CASSLASIGAKGDSPLHF. Here the CDR3 DNA reads TGTGCCAGCAGCTTAGCGAGTATTGGGGCCAAGGGGGATTCACCCCTCCACTTT.

This clonotype was counted only a few times. The genes are TRBV6-2 or TRBV6-3 and TRBJ1-4; the D is unclear. V lost 2 bases and J lost 0, with 10 bases in between. This CDR3 is 16 amino acids long. Germline V lookup: CDR1 MNHEY, CDR2 SVGEGT. CDR3 sequence reads: CASSYHAGTTNEKLFF. DNA for the CDR3: TGTGCCAGCAGTTACCACGCAGGTACAACTAATGAAAAACTGTTTTTT.

V and J are TRBV12-3 or TRBV12-4 and TRBJ2-7; D not resolved. The CDR3 totals 13 residues. Trimming left V 6 bases short and J 0 bases short, with 9 bases between. This chain's CDR3 is CASSWTHSYEQYF. Here the CDR3 DNA reads TGTGCCAGCAGCTGGACGCACTCCTACGAGCAGTACTTC.

This clonotype has more than one count but fewer than ten. The V gene is TRBV6-4, the J gene TRBJ2-3; D call uncertain. CDR3 length: 13 residues. Germline V gene data show CDR1 as MRHNA and CDR2 as SNTAGT. V shed 5 bases and J shed 4 bases, with 10 bases lying between them. CDR3 in amino acids: CASSHTAPDTQYF. DNA of the CDR3: TGTGCCAGCAGTCACACCGCCCCAGATACGCAGTATTTT.

The rearrangement joins TRBV27 to TRBJ2-4; the D is unclear. Germline CDR1 is MNHEY and CDR2 is SMNVEV (reference sequence). This CDR3 has 14 residues. Trimming took off 5 bases at V and 7 bases at J, with 15 bases between the two ends. In DNA form, the CDR3 reads TGTGCCAGCAGTGCTAGTGACCGAAGGAACATTCAGTACTTC. Translating gives CASSASDRRNIQYF.

The chain is built from TRBV3-1 and TRBJ2-7, with TRBD2 matching over 7 bases. The V gene end was trimmed by 5 bases and the J gene end by 0 bases; junction bases not matched to a gene: 16. Germline V gene sequence: CDR1 LGHDT, CDR2 YNNKEL (reference sequence). The CDR3 is 18 amino acids. The CDR3 DNA reads as TGTGCCAGCAGCTTTCGGCCGGGACTAATAGCAGGCTCCTACGAGCAGTACTTC. This codes for CASSFRPGLIAGSYEQYF.

V and J are TRBV15 and TRBJ2-3, with 9 bases identical to TRBD2. From germline, CDR1 is LNHNV and CDR2 YYDKDF (reference sequence). This CDR3 has 16 amino acids. V dropped 0 bases and J dropped 1; count of bases not matched to a gene: 2. Here the CDR3 DNA reads TGTGCCACCAGCAGAGAATTAGCGGGGGGCACAGATACGCAGTATTTT. Its translation: CATSRELAGGTDTQYF. Complete variable domain (other parts from reference TRBV15 and TRBJ2-3): DAMVIQNPRYQVTQFGKPVTLSCSQTLNHNVMYWYQQKSSQAPKLLFHYYDKDFNNEADTPDNFQSRRPNTSFCFLDIRSPGLGDTAMYLCATSRELAGGTDTQYFGPGTRLTVL.

At least ten counts were recorded for this clonotype. The chain is built from TRBV11-2 and TRBJ2-2; D is unresolved. V was trimmed by 5 bases and J by 3 bases, leaving 13 bases between them. This CDR3 comprises 15 residues. Germline CDR1 is SGHAT and CDR2 is FQNNGV. CDR3 bases: TGTGCCAGCAGCCCTGTGAGGAAACACACCGGGGAGCTGTTTTTT. It specifies CASSPVRKHTGELFF.